These 25 T cell receptor beta chains share one sample of origin, sequenced in a study of blood T cell repertoires in COVID-19 (dated by TCRdb to about 2020). The method behind the library was the immunoSEQ multiplex PCR assay. TCRdb carries this immuneACCESS record with in-frame sequences only. Its versions omit some clonotypes, under half of them owing to an unresolved V gene in the studies checked, with the rest unexplained. The sample profile shows approximately 69,000 clones; approximately 83% of them were found once. The ten largest clones take up approximately 12% of the sample. Sequencing was done on a sample of peripheral blood. These TCRs come from a human donor in a cohort sampled during active COVID-19.

This clone was counted a single time. The chain carries TRBV13 and TRBJ1-5; possibly TRBD1 for D (5 bases). There are 15 residues in the CDR3. The germline CDR1 and CDR2 sequences are PRHDT and FYEKMQ (reference sequence). Trimming cost V 4 bases and J 2 bases, with 12 bases left between them. The CDR3 DNA sequence: TGTGCCAGCAGCTCAGGGCCCCCGGGCAATCAGCCCCAGCATTTT. It translates to CASSSGPPGNQPQHF.

The chain links TRBV7-3 to TRBJ1-3, with 8 bases identical to TRBD1. Germline V gives CDR1 SGHTA, CDR2 FQGTGA. V gave up 5 bases and J gave up 0 bases; unmatched junction bases: 3. The CDR3 loop spans 15 amino acids. CDR3 sequence (DNA): TGTGCCAGCAGCCGGACAGGGAGCTCTGGAAACACCATATATTTT. This sequence encodes CASSRTGSSGNTIYF.

V is TRBV7-9 and J is TRBJ2-5; TRBD1 matches 7 bases. CDR1 is SEHNR, CDR2 FQNEAQ, per germline (reference sequence). The CDR3 is 13 residues long. The junction had 3 bases not matched to a gene; V was cut back by 5 bases and J by 3 bases. CDR3 nucleotides: TGTGCCAGCAGCCCTGGGACAGAAGAGACCCAGTACTTC. This translates into CASSPGTEETQYF.

This clone is a singleton in its sample. The chain joins TRBV5-1 to TRBJ2-3; 7 bases line up with TRBD2. This CDR3 is 16 amino acids long. The J segment lost 2 bases and the V segment lost 0 bases, leaving 6 bases of the junction unmatched. Germline V lookup: CDR1 SGHRS, CDR2 YFSETQ. The CDR3 nucleotides are TGCGCCAGCAGCTTGGCGGGGGGAGGAAACACAGATACGCAGTATTTT. Its translation is CASSLAGGGNTDTQYF.

V and J are TRBV2 and TRBJ2-4; TRBD1 might be the D (6 bases). Per the germline V gene, CDR1 is SNHLY and CDR2 is FYNNEI. The length of the CDR3 is 12 residues. V was pared by 7 bases and J by 3 bases, with 7 bases between. As DNA, the CDR3 is TGTGCCAGCAAAGGGGGCAAAAACATTCAGTACTTC. Amino acid sequence: CASKGGKNIQYF.

The chain has TRBV7-8 and TRBJ2-7, with 14 bases fitting TRBD2. The CDR3 runs 15 residues. V was pared by 5 bases and J by 7 bases, with 7 bases of the junction left unmatched. Germline V gene sequence: CDR1 SGHVS, CDR2 FQNEAQ. CDR3 protein: CASSLTSGGGSEQYF. DNA for the CDR3: TGTGCCAGCAGCCTGACTAGCGGGGGGGGGAGTGAGCAGTACTTC.

The chain joins TRBV19 to TRBJ2-4; the match to TRBD1 covers 7 bases. CDR3 size: 17 residues. Germline values: CDR1 LNHDA, CDR2 SQIVND (reference sequence). The V gene end was trimmed by 5 bases and the J gene end by 8 bases; junction bases not matched to a gene: 18. The CDR3 DNA sequence: TGTGCCAGTAGTCCAGGGATAGGGGGCGAGGCTTCGGACATTCAGTACTTC. It yields the protein CASSPGIGGEASDIQYF.

Concerning this clone: Other DNA sequences in the sample encode the same CDR3. This rearrangement joins TRBV5-1 to TRBJ2-2; D gene unclear. Looked up from germline, CDR1 is SGHRS and CDR2 is YFSETQ. Between the trimmed V and J ends, which lost 0 bases and 5 bases, there was a span of 8 bases. CDR3 length: 14 amino acids. The CDR3 sequence is CASSLGLSTGELFF. For the CDR3, the DNA is TGCGCCAGCAGCTTGGGGCTGTCTACCGGGGAGCTGTTTTTT.

The V and J genes are TRBV12-1 and TRBJ2-7; the table's TRBD2 call for D was not verified on the DNA. TRBV12-1 is described as a pseudogene. The CDR3 totals 12 residues. The CDR3 nucleotides read TGTGCCAGCAGCTTTCGGGAGGTCGAGCAGTACTTC. Its translation: CASSFREVEQYF.

The V call is TRBV19, the J call TRBJ2-3, with 8 bases lining up with TRBD1. The CDR3 covers 16 residues. The germline V gene has CDR1 LNHDA and CDR2 SQIVND (reference sequence). V shed 3 bases and J 3 bases; nucleotides not matched to a gene: 8. CDR3 region: CASSIRTGLRTDTQYF. CDR3 in DNA: TGTGCCAGTAGTATCAGGACAGGGTTGAGAACAGATACGCAGTATTTT.

V and J are TRBV19 and TRBJ1-2, with 7 bases fitting TRBD1. The CDR3 totals 19 residues. V gave up 1 base and J gave up 0 bases; unmatched junction bases: 14. Germline V CDR1 and CDR2: LNHDA, SQIVND (reference sequence). CDR3 DNA sequence: TGTGCCAGTAGTATAGTATTTGGGGACAGTCGACGCCCTAACTATGGCTACACCTTC. Translation gives CASSIVFGDSRRPNYGYTF. Drawing the rest from reference TRBV19 and TRBJ1-2, the complete variable domain is DGGITQSPKYLFRKEGQNVTLSCEQNLNHDAMYWYRQDPGQGLRLIYYSQIVNDFQKGDIAEGYSVSREKKESFPLTVTSAQKNPTAFYLCASSIVFGDSRRPNYGYTFGSGTRLTVV.

V gene TRBV28 combines with J gene TRBJ1-2, with 7 bases aligning to TRBD1. The CDR3 extends over 15 amino acids. V lost 5 bases to trimming and J lost 5 bases; unmatched junction nucleotides: 11. Per the germline V gene, CDR1 is MDHEN and CDR2 is SYDVKM. CDR3 bases: TGTGCCAGCAGTCCGCCCTCGGGCAGGGGGTATGGCTACACCTTC. This gives the protein CASSPPSGRGYGYTF.

The V gene is TRBV10-1, the J gene TRBJ1-1; 10 positions agree with TRBD1. V was pared by 5 bases and J by 5 bases, with 2 bases of the junction left unmatched. This CDR3 is built from 13 residues. Per the germline V gene, CDR1 is WNHNN and CDR2 is SYGVQD (reference sequence). CDR3 nucleotide sequence: TGCGCCAGCAGTCGGGACAGGGGAACTGAAGCTTTCTTT. This sequence encodes CASSRDRGTEAFF.

V gene TRBV7-2 combines with J gene TRBJ2-1, with a weak D call TRBD2 (5 bases). Germline V gene data show CDR1 as SGHTA and CDR2 as FQGNSA. Deletions cut 7 bases from V and 4 bases from J, with 20 bases between. The CDR3 runs to 16 residues. The CDR3 is CASTSGLSGPYNEQFF. The CDR3 coding sequence is TGTGCCAGCACCTCTGGTTTGAGCGGCCCATACAATGAGCAGTTCTTC. The variable domain in full, with the rest retrieved from reference TRBV7-2 and TRBJ2-1, is GAGVSQSPSNKVTEKGKDVELRCDPISGHTALYWYRQSLGQGLEFLIYFQGNSAPDKSGLPSDRFSAERTGGSVSTLTIQRTQQEDSAVYLCASTSGLSGPYNEQFFGPGTRLTVL.

The V and J genes are TRBV28 and TRBJ1-4; D is perhaps TRBD1 (5 bases). The CDR3 is made up of 17 amino acids. V was clipped by 2 bases and J by 7 bases, with 20 bases between them. CDR1 MDHEN and CDR2 SYDVKM come from the germline V gene. The CDR3 region has the DNA TGTGCCAGCAGTTTAGCCTCCGGACAAACGCTAAGTGAAAAACTGTTTTTT. Translation gives CASSLASGQTLSEKLFF.

The chain joins TRBV18 to TRBJ2-7; TRBD1 matches at 7 bases. This CDR3 contains 14 residues. V was clipped by 2 bases and J by 5 bases; unmatched bases: 6. Germline V gene sequence: CDR1 KGHSH, CDR2 LQKENI. CDR3 nucleotide sequence: TGTGCCAGCTCACCAGACAGGGTGGGCCACGAGCAGTACTTC. This codes for CASSPDRVGHEQYF.

This chain uses TRBV4-3 with TRBJ2-3; D possibly corresponds to TRBD1 (6 bases). Germline V gene data show CDR1 as LGHNA and CDR2 as YSLEER. The CDR3 length is 16 residues. The V and J ends lost 1 base and 10 bases respectively, with 21 bases between them. In DNA form, the CDR3 reads TGCGCCAGCAGCCAAGCGTATGGGGGCACCGGTTTTGCGCAGTATTTT. Its translation: CASSQAYGGTGFAQYF.

V gene TRBV2 combines with J gene TRBJ2-1; 11 bases line up with TRBD2. This CDR3 spans 14 amino acids. Per germline, CDR1 SNHLY and CDR2 FYNNEI. Losses at the gene ends were 10 bases for V and 5 bases for J; bases not matched to a gene: 7. The CDR3 nucleotides are TGTGCCACCAAGGGACTAGCGGACGACAATGAGCAGTTCTTC. This codes for CATKGLADDNEQFF. The full variable domain, its missing parts supplied by reference TRBV2 and TRBJ2-1, is EPEVTQTPSHQVTQMGQEVILRCVPISNHLYFYWYRQILGQKVEFLVSFYNNEISEKSEIFDDQFSVERPDGSNFTLKIRSTKLEDSAMYFCATKGLADDNEQFFGPGTRLTVL.

This chain links TRBV9 with TRBJ1-4; tentatively, D is TRBD1 (6 bases). The CDR3 length is 15 residues. The germline V and J ends were trimmed by 4 bases and 8 bases, with 18 bases remaining between them. Germline V lookup: CDR1 SGDLS, CDR2 YYNGEE. The CDR3 DNA sequence: TGTGCCAGCAGCCCACGGGGGGGGCTGCGAGAAAAACTGTTTTTT. Encoded protein: CASSPRGGLREKLFF.

J is TRBJ1-2 and V is TRBV14; 8 bases line up with TRBD1. CDR3 length: 16 amino acids. Germline V lookup: CDR1 SGHDN, CDR2 FVKESK. The V gene end was trimmed by 2 bases and the J gene end by 0 bases; junction bases not matched to a gene: 5. CDR3 amino acids: CASSQLTGDPNYGYTF. The DNA for the CDR3 is TGTGCCAGCAGCCAACTGACAGGGGATCCTAACTATGGCTACACCTTC.

The J gene is TRBJ1-3, the V gene TRBV7-9; D uncertain. Germline V gene lookup returns CDR1 SEHNR and CDR2 FQNEAQ (reference sequence). V was shortened by 5 bases and J by 2 bases, with 13 bases between the two germline ends. This CDR3 comprises 15 residues. CDR3 sequence: CASSLGPEAGNTIYF. As DNA, the CDR3 is TGTGCCAGCAGCCTCGGACCGGAGGCTGGAAACACCATATATTTT.

The chain joins TRBV5-1 to TRBJ2-7; perhaps TRBD2 as D (6 bases). The CDR3 is 13 residues long. Trimming removed 4 bases from V and 5 bases from J, with 13 bases in between. The V gene's germline CDR1 is SGHRS and CDR2 YFSETQ. The CDR3 is CASSRDGGNEQYF. CDR3 DNA sequence: TGCGCCAGCAGCCGCGATGGGGGGAACGAGCAGTACTTC.

The chain combines TRBV7-9 with TRBJ1-2; tentative D call: TRBD1 (6 bases). V dropped 10 bases and J dropped 3 bases, with 18 bases sitting between them. CDR3 length: 14 amino acids. From germline, CDR1 is SEHNR and CDR2 FQNEAQ (reference sequence). CDR3 region: CANGRGAGDYGYTF. The CDR3 DNA sequence: TGTGCCAACGGGAGGGGGGCCGGGGACTATGGCTACACCTTC.

This clone was picked up a small number of times. CDR3 in amino acids: CASSLAPYLAPGGETQYF. The CDR3 DNA is TGCGCCAGCAGCTTGGCACCTTATCTAGCCCCGGGGGGGGAGACCCAGTACTTC. The chain uses TRBV5-1 and TRBJ2-5, with 8 nucleotides matching TRBD2. The CDR3 extends over 18 amino acids. Looked up from germline, CDR1 is SGHRS and CDR2 is YFSETQ. The ends lost 0 bases at V and 5 bases at J; junction bases unmatched: 15. Full variable domain (outside the CDR3, taken from reference TRBV5-1 and TRBJ2-5): KAGVTQTPRYLIKTRGQQVTLSCSPISGHRSVSWYQQTPGQGLQFLFEYFSETQRNKGNFPGRFSGRQFSNSRSEMNVSTLELGDSALYLCASSLAPYLAPGGETQYFGPGTRLLVL.

The V gene is TRBV10-3, the J gene TRBJ2-7; a weak D match, TRBD1 (5 bases). The CDR3 extends over 15 amino acids. In germline, CDR1 is ENHRY, CDR2 SYGVKD. V was shortened by 0 bases and J by 1 base, with 10 bases between the two germline ends. The CDR3 loop reads CAISESPYRSYEQYF. In DNA, the CDR3 is TGTGCCATCAGTGAGTCTCCTTACAGGTCCTACGAGCAGTACTTC.